These 3 T cell receptor beta chains share one sample of origin, sequenced in a study of blood T cell repertoires in COVID-19. The protocol was immunoSEQ multiplex PCR, while the TCRdb copy is restricted to in-frame clones and leaves out a portion. The data contain 350,000 to 500,000 clones, around nine tenths of them singletons. What was sequenced was PBMCs or T cells enriched from blood (not recorded which). The receptors shown here come from a woman aged 18 to 35 who had been exposed to COVID-19.

The gene calls are TRBV10-3 and TRBJ2-1; TRBD2 agrees at 11 bases. V lost 6 bases and J lost 9; bases outside the gene matches: 4. The CDR3 is made up of 13 amino acids. Germline assignment: CDR1 ENHRY and CDR2 SYGVKD. The CDR3 DNA follows: TGTGCCATCAGCGGGACTAGCGGCCTTGAGCAGTTCTTC. Translation gives CAISGTSGLEQFF.

The chain couples TRBV6-6 to TRBJ2-1; TRBD1 matches 9 bases. V lost 4 bases and J lost 9; bases outside the gene matches: 13. This CDR3 comprises 16 residues. The germline gives CDR1 MNHNY, CDR2 SVGAGI (reference sequence). Here the CDR3 DNA reads TGTGCCAGCAGTTCTCCGGGACAGGGTCAACGGTTTGAGCAGTTCTTC. Translation gives CASSSPGQGQRFEQFF.

Notes on this clone: Other DNA sequences of this sample code for an identical CDR3. The chain combines TRBV27 with TRBJ2-1; TRBD2 matches 8 bases. The CDR3 contains 14 residues. CDR1 and CDR2 (germline): MNHEY, SMNVEV (reference sequence). The J segment lost 6 bases and the V segment lost 6 bases, leaving 7 bases of the junction unmatched. In DNA form, the CDR3 reads TGTGCCAGCAGCTCCGGGACTAGGGGCAATGAGCAGTTCTTC. It is translated as CASSSGTRGNEQFF.